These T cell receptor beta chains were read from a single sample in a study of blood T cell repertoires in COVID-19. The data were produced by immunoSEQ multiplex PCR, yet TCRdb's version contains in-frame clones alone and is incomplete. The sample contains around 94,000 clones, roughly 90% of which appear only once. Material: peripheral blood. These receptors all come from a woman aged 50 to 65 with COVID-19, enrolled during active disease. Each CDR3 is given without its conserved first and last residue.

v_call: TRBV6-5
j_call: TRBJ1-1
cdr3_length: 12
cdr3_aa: ASSPGTKDTEAF

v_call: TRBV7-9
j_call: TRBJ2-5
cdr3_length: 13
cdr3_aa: ASSPRDSWVETQY

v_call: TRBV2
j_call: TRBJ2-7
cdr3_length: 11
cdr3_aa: ASSGGQAYEQY

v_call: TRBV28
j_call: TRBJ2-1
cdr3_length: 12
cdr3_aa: ASSSGTTYNEQF

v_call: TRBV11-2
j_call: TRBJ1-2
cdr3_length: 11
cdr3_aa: ASSFGQARGYT

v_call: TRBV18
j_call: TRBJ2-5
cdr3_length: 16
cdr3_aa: ASSPQLAGAGYQETQY

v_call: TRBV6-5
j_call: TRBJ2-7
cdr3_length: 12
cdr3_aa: ASTPWTGHYEQY

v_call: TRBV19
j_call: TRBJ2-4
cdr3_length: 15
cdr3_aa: ASSTRDTRGVENIQY

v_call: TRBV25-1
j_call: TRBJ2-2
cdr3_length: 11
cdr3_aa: ASKTGVAGELF

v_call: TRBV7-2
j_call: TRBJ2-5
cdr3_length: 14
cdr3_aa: ASSLRTLSGKETQY

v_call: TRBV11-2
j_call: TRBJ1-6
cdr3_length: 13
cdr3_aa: ASSTRQGKRSPLH

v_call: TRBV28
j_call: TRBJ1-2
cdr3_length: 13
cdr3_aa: ASSASDRGWNGYT

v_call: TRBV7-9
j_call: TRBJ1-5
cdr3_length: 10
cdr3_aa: ASSSGTGYVH

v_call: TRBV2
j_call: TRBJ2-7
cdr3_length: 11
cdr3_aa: ASSVAGNYEQY

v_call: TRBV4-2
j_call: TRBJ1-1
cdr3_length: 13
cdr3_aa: ASSQLGQGATEAF

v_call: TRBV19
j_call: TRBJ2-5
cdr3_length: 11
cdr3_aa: ASSDRGRETQY

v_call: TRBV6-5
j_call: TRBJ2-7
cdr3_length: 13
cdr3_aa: ASSYNLAGAYEQY

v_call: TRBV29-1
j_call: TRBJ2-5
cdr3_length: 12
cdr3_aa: SPTLAGFTETQY

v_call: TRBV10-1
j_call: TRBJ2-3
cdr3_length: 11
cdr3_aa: ASSNRITDTQY

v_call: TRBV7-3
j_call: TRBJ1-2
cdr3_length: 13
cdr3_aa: ASSPEGAWDYGYT

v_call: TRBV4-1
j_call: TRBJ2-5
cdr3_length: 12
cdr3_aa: ASSLHSRQETQY

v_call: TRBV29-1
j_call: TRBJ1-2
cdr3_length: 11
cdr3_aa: SVAPGQIYGYT

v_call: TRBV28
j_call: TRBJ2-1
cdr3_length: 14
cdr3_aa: ASSLGTGGSYNEQF

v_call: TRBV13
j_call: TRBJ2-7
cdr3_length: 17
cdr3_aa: ASSLLLGLAGQVRREQY

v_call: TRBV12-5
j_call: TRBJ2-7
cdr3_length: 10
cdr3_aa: ASGSGFSEQY

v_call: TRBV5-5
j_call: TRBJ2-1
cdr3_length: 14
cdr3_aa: ASSLGVQPGYNEQF

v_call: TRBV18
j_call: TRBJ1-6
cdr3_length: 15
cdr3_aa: ASSPPGQGAGNSPLH

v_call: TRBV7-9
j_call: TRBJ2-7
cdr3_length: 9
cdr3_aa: ASSRAEEQY

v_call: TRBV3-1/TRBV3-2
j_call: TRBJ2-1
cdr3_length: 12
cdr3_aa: ASRGLDLSNEQF

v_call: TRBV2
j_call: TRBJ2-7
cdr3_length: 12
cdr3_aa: ASSEALRSYEQY

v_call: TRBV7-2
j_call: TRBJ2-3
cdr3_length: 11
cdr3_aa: ASSHGTFQTQY

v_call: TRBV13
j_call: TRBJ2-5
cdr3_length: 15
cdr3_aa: ASSWGLAGGPRETQY

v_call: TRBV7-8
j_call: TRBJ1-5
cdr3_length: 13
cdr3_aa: ASSLSLDSNQPQH

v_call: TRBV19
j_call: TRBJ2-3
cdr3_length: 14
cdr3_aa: ASSPGGGASTDTQY

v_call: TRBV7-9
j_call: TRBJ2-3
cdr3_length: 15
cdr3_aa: ASSARDAGGPTDTQY

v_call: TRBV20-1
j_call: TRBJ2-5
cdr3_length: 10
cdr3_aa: SAIDRGETQY

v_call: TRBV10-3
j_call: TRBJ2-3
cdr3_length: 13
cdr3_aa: APHPGSGRPDTQY

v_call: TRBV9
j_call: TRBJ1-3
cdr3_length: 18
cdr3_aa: ASSVDPGSAHPYSGNTIY

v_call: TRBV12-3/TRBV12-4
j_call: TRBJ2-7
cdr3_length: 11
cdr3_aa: ASSLASSYEQY

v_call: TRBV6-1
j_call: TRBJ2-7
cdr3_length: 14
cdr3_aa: ASSEYDSSSSYEQY

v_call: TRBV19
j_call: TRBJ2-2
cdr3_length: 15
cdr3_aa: ASSIRDSGAGTGELF

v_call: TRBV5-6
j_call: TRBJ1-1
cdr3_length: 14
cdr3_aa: ASSGRRDGRYTEAF